The subject of this entry is one TCR beta chain. The sample belongs to a study of T cell changes during pregnancy in multiple sclerosis. This CDR3 comprises 11 residues. Germline V gene sequence: CDR1 MNHNY, CDR2 SVGAGI (reference sequence). Trimming took off 5 bases at V and 10 bases at J, with 12 bases between the two ends. The assay was immunoSEQ multiplex PCR, and TCRdb's table has in-frame clones only and misses some. In the table there are fewer than 95,000 clones, just under 95% of which are singletons. The sequence was collected from a female donor with multiple sclerosis, enrolled in a pregnancy study. The material sequenced was peripheral blood, taken in the first trimester of pregnancy. V is TRBV6-6 and J is TRBJ2-7; possibly TRBD2 for D (6 bases). The CDR3 region has the DNA TGTGCCAGCAGTGTGGAGGGAAGACAGTACTTC. Residues: CASSVEGRQYF.